This T cell receptor beta chain was sequenced for a study of blood T cell repertoires in COVID-19. This clone was observed a single time. TCRdb's table, derived via immunoSEQ multiplex PCR, lists solely in-frame clones and lacks some. This table has around 59,000 clones, approximately 80% appearing once. This CDR3 region has 16 residues. The trim removed 3 bases at V and 6 bases at J, leaving 10 bases unmatched. The germline CDR1 and CDR2 sequences are LNHDA and SQIVND (reference sequence). The specimen was peripheral blood. This receptor was taken from a human donor in a cohort sampled during active COVID-19. The V call is TRBV19, the J call TRBJ2-1, with TRBD2 identical over 8 bases. The CDR3 bases are TGTGCCAGTAGTATGGGGCTAGCGGGTCTTTTCAATGAGCAGTTCTTC. Its translation is CASSMGLAGLFNEQFF.